Shown below are 5 T cell receptor beta chains from a single sample sequenced in a study of PD-L1 blockade in urothelial cancer. The protocol was immunoSEQ multiplex PCR, while the TCRdb copy is restricted to in-frame clones and leaves out a portion. The repertoire has tens of thousands of clones, more than 70% of them found once; the top ten carry around 14%. Time point described: pretreatment peripheral blood. Sequencing was performed on PBMCs, taken around atezolizumab (anti-PD-L1) treatment. Receptors originate from a man between 60 and 70 years old with urothelial cancer.

The rearrangement links TRBV19 to TRBJ1-4; 10 positions match TRBD1. This CDR3 region has 14 residues. V was clipped by 5 bases and J by 4 bases; unmatched bases: 1. Germline values: CDR1 LNHDA, CDR2 SQIVND (reference sequence). CDR3 DNA: TGTGCCAGTAGTCGGGACAGGGGTAATGAAAAACTGTTTTTT. Translated: CASSRDRGNEKLFF.

The chain uses TRBV4-3 and TRBJ2-1; D might be TRBD2 (6 bases). The CDR3 totals 19 residues. Trimming stripped 1 base from V and 4 bases from J, with 23 bases between. In germline, CDR1 is LGHNA, CDR2 YSLEER. The CDR3 nucleotides read TGCGCCAGCAGCCAAGGATGGGGTGGGGGGAGTTCGTTTTACAATGAGCAGTTCTTC. Protein: CASSQGWGGGSSFYNEQFF.

The chain uses TRBV7-9 and TRBJ2-5; perhaps TRBD1 as D (6 bases). This CDR3 contains 18 residues. CDR1 is SEHNR and CDR2 is FQNEAQ in the germline V gene (reference sequence). Trimming left V 4 bases short and J 5 bases short, with 26 bases between. The CDR3 DNA is TGTGCCAGCAGCTGGGGACACCAGGGCCGCCCCCTTCGGGAGACCCAGTACTTC. Its protein is CASSWGHQGRPLRETQYF.

The sample holds many counts of this clone. The gene calls are TRBV5-6 and TRBJ2-2, with no clear D. The CDR3 spans 15 residues. Germline V lookup: CDR1 SGHDT, CDR2 YYEEEE. V shed 1 base and J shed 0 bases, with 7 bases lying between them. This CDR3 is CASSLWAANTGELFF. The DNA for the CDR3 is TGTGCCAGCAGCTTGTGGGCCGCGAACACCGGGGAGCTGTTTTTT.

The genes are TRBV4-3 and TRBJ1-2; D uncertain. Between the trimmed V and J ends, which lost 0 bases and 0 bases, there was a span of 14 bases. This CDR3 has 17 residues. Germline CDR1 reads LGHNA; CDR2 reads YSLEER. The CDR3 nucleotides read TGCGCCAGCAGCCAAGATAAGTGGATAGCGGCTAACTATGGCTACACCTTC. Translated: CASSQDKWIAANYGYTF.